The 24 T cell receptor beta chains in this list originate from one sample, sequenced in a study of memory CD4+ T cells and cytomegalovirus serostatus. The data were produced by immunoSEQ multiplex PCR, yet TCRdb's version contains in-frame clones alone and is incomplete. Found here are some 66,000 clones, about 70% of them singletons; the top ten hold approximately 4.5%. Single viable CD3+CD4+CD8-CD45RO+ cells were sorted as the memory CD4+ T cells. The sample consisted of memory CD4+ T cells from blood. The receptors here all came from an adult in good health and CMV-seropositive.

This sequence joins TRBV27 and TRBJ2-2; TRBD2 might be the D (5 bases). The ends were cut back, 0 bases at V and 6 bases at J, with 11 bases in the middle. This CDR3 is 15 amino acids long. Germline V CDR1 and CDR2: MNHEY, SMNVEV (reference sequence). Written as DNA, the CDR3 is TGTGCCAGCAGTTTATCTAGCGTCCATCCCGGGGAGCTGTTTTTT. It codes for CASSLSSVHPGELFF.

This clone was observed a single time. This chain links TRBV29-1 with TRBJ2-3; D is tentatively TRBD1 or TRBD2 (5 bases each). CDR1 and CDR2 from the germline V gene are SQVTM and ANQGSEA. The CDR3 covers 16 residues. Trimming cost V 6 bases and J 0 bases, with 19 bases left between them. CDR3 bases: TGCAGCGTCCGATTCACGACAGCGGAGAGCACAGATACGCAGTATTTT. Protein: CSVRFTTAESTDTQYF.

The chain combines TRBV4-1 with TRBJ2-4, with D possibly TRBD2 on 6 matching bases. The CDR3 length is 17 residues. Germline CDR1 is MGHRA and CDR2 is YSYEKL. V was clipped by 1 base and J by 6 bases, with 19 bases between them. In nucleotides, the CDR3 is TGCGCCAGCAGCCAAGGGGATGGGGGTCTAGCGAGAAACATTCAGTACTTC. Translating it yields CASSQGDGGLARNIQYF.

The V call is TRBV9, the J call TRBJ1-1; no clear D. Per germline, CDR1 SGDLS and CDR2 YYNGEE. This CDR3 has 13 amino acids. Trimming pared 4 bases from V and 0 bases from J, leaving 7 bases between. CDR3 region: CASSYTLNTEAFF. For the CDR3, the DNA is TGTGCCAGCAGCTACACCTTGAACACTGAAGCTTTCTTT.

This rearrangement joins TRBV18 to TRBJ1-1; D unclear. From germline, CDR1 is KGHSH and CDR2 LQKENI. This CDR3 is built from 14 residues. V was cut by 3 bases and J by 0 bases, with 8 bases left in between. This CDR3 reads CASSPRGVNTEAFF. The CDR3 nucleotides read TGTGCCAGCTCACCTCGAGGAGTGAACACTGAAGCTTTCTTT.

The chain has TRBV5-1 and TRBJ2-5; 9 positions match TRBD1. The junction had 9 bases not matched to a gene; V was cut back by 4 bases and J by 5 bases. CDR1 is SGHRS and CDR2 is YFSETQ in the germline V gene. This CDR3 spans 15 amino acids. CDR3 protein: CASSLGQGGDETQYF. The CDR3 DNA reads as TGCGCCAGCAGCCTGGGACAGGGCGGAGACGAGACCCAGTACTTC.

The CDR3, as DNA: TGTGCCACCAGCAGCCTAAGCGGTGGAGATACGCAGTATTTT. Translated, it gives CATSSLSGGDTQYF. The gene calls are TRBV15 and TRBJ2-3; tentative D call: TRBD2 (5 bases). CDR1 and CDR2 from the germline V gene are LNHNV and YYDKDF (reference sequence). V was pared by 3 bases and J by 5 bases, with 12 bases between. CDR3 length equals 14 residues. The complete variable domain, with remaining parts taken from reference TRBV15 and TRBJ2-3, reads DAMVIQNPRYQVTQFGKPVTLSCSQTLNHNVMYWYQQKSSQAPKLLFHYYDKDFNNEADTPDNFQSRRPNTSFCFLDIRSPGLGDTAMYLCATSSLSGGDTQYFGPGTRLTVL.

This clone is a singleton in its sample. This chain uses TRBV9 with TRBJ1-1; D remains ambiguous. The germline gives CDR1 SGDLS, CDR2 YYNGEE. The V gene lost 3 bases and the J gene lost 2 bases, with 14 bases spanning the gap. This CDR3 is built from 15 residues. The CDR3: CASSAPGGRNTEAFF. CDR3 DNA: TGTGCCAGCAGCGCGCCTGGAGGGAGAAACACTGAAGCTTTCTTT.

The J gene is TRBJ1-4, the V gene TRBV6-6; D not resolved. Trimming pared 6 bases from V and 3 bases from J, leaving 14 bases between. CDR3 size: 15 residues. Germline values: CDR1 MNHNY, CDR2 SVGAGI (reference sequence). Written as DNA, the CDR3 is TGTGCCAGCAGACCCGCCCCCGGGTCTAATGAAAAACTGTTTTTT. It yields the protein CASRPAPGSNEKLFF.

The sample holds many counts of this clone. The chain employs TRBV5-4 and TRBJ2-3, with 9 bases fitting TRBD2. Germline CDR1 SGHNT, CDR2 YYREEE (reference sequence). The CDR3 totals 19 residues. V was pared by 4 bases and J by 0 bases, with 15 bases of the junction left unmatched. The CDR3 spells CASSPSLRGRAASTDTQYF. For the CDR3, the DNA is TGTGCCAGCAGCCCGTCCCTTCGCGGGAGGGCCGCAAGCACAGATACGCAGTATTTT.

Concerning this clone itself: Possible read error: a much larger clone is one base away. The chain recombines TRBV28 with TRBJ1-1; 8 bases agree with TRBD1. Looked up from germline, CDR1 is MDHEN and CDR2 is SYDVKM. V lost 4 bases and J lost 1; bases outside the gene matches: 2. The CDR3 consists of 14 residues. The CDR3: CASSWGQANTEAFF. The CDR3 coding sequence is TGTGCCAGCAGTTGGGGACAGGCGAACACTGAAGCTTTCTTT.

V usage is TRBV27 and J usage is TRBJ2-7, with 9 bases fitting TRBD1. The CDR3 is made up of 14 amino acids. Trimming cost V 8 bases and J 6 bases; bases outside gene matches: 11. CDR1 MNHEY and CDR2 SMNVEV come from the germline V gene (reference sequence). The CDR3 sequence is CASRLGTGIGEQYF. The CDR3 region has the DNA TGTGCCAGCCGACTAGGGACAGGGATCGGCGAGCAGTACTTC.

This clone has a handful of counts. V usage is TRBV18 and J usage is TRBJ1-2; D remains unclear. The length of the CDR3 is 13 residues. The V end was cut by 6 bases, the J end by 6 bases, with 14 bases between. CDR1 KGHSH and CDR2 LQKENI come from the germline V gene. The CDR3 protein is CASSRSDVDGYTF. CDR3 sequence (DNA): TGTGCCAGCTCTCGGTCGGACGTGGATGGCTACACCTTC. Full variable domain (rest looked up from reference TRBV18 and TRBJ1-2): NAGVMQNPRHLVRRRGQEARLRCSPMKGHSHVYWYRQLPEEGLKFMVYLQKENIIDESGMPKERFSAEFPKEGPSILRIQQVVRGDSAAYFCASSRSDVDGYTFGSGTRLTVV.

This rearrangement joins TRBV28 to TRBJ2-5; TRBD2 matches 11 bases. The length of the CDR3 is 16 residues. V lost 4 bases to trimming and J lost 2 bases; unmatched junction nucleotides: 6. CDR1 MDHEN and CDR2 SYDVKM come from the germline V gene. The CDR3 nucleotides read TGTGCCAGCAGTTCCGGGACTAGCGGCTCTCAAGAGACCCAGTACTTC. This encodes CASSSGTSGSQETQYF.

Note on this clone: This is likely a read error, given that the CDR3 carries no conserved phenylalanine or tryptophan at its end. The DNA is omitted, as the CDR3 cannot be located on it reliably, and the CDR3 follows TCRdb's listing. The chain links TRBV6-4 to TRBJ1-5. The CDR3 spans 8 residues, counting both ends. Germline values: CDR1 MRHNA, CDR2 SNTAGT. Here the CDR3 reads CASPPFEC.

This chain connects TRBV11-1 to TRBJ2-7; D not certain. Trimming shortened V by 5 bases and J by 2 bases, and 10 bases separated the two germline ends. This CDR3 is built from 13 residues. Germline V gene data show CDR1 as SGHAT and CDR2 as FQDESV (reference sequence). The CDR3 here is CASSTIRTYEQYF. CDR3 bases: TGTGCCAGCAGCACGATCAGGACCTACGAGCAGTACTTC.

This chain connects TRBV11-2 to TRBJ1-1; the match to TRBD1 covers 7 bases. CDR1 and CDR2 (germline): SGHAT, FQNNGV. The CDR3 loop spans 15 amino acids. V lost 5 bases to trimming and J lost 4 bases; unmatched junction nucleotides: 10. Written as DNA, the CDR3 is TGTGCCAGCAGCGCCCGACAGGGTTGGATCACTGAAGCTTTCTTT. Its protein is CASSARQGWITEAFF. The full variable domain, its missing parts supplied by reference TRBV11-2 and TRBJ1-1, is EAGVAQSPRYKIIEKRQSVAFWCNPISGHATLYWYQQILGQGPKLLIQFQNNGVVDDSQLPKDRFSAERLKGVDSTLKIQPAKLEDSAVYLCASSARQGWITEAFFGQGTRLTVV.

The gene calls are TRBV30 and TRBJ1-1; 7 bases agree with TRBD1. V lost 8 bases and J lost 11; bases outside the gene matches: 11. The CDR3 length is 11 residues. Germline-derived CDR1 and CDR2 are GTSNPN and SVGIG (reference sequence). The CDR3 DNA is TGTGCCACAAACAGGGGTGTCGGCGCTTTCTTT. Translated: CATNRGVGAFF. The entire variable domain, with the rest obtained from reference TRBV30 and TRBJ1-1, is as follows: SQTIHQWPATLVQPVGSPLSLECTVEGTSNPNLYWYRQAAGRGLQLLFYSVGIGQISSEVPQNLSASRPQDRQFILSSKKLLLSDSGFYLCATNRGVGAFFGQGTRLTVV.

In its sample, this clone was seen a few times. The chain links TRBV5-4 to TRBJ2-2; 7 bases align to TRBD1. J lost 1 base, V lost 2 bases, and 2 bases had no gene match. Germline lookup yields CDR1 SGHNT and CDR2 YYREEE (reference sequence). CDR3 size: 15 residues. CDR3 amino acids: CASSFRDRNTGELFF. Written as DNA, the CDR3 is TGTGCCAGCAGCTTCCGGGACAGGAACACCGGGGAGCTGTTTTTT. The variable domain in full, with the rest retrieved from reference TRBV5-4 and TRBJ2-2, is ETGVTQSPTHLIKTRGQQVTLRCSSQSGHNTVSWYQQALGQGPQFIFQYYREEENGRGNFPPRFSGLQFPNYSSELNVNALELDDSALYLCASSFRDRNTGELFFGEGSRLTVL.

The chain joins TRBV18 to TRBJ1-3; D is uncertain. In germline, CDR1 is KGHSH, CDR2 LQKENI. V dropped 6 bases and J dropped 0 bases, with 15 bases sitting between them. The CDR3 is 16 residues long. The CDR3 region is CASSPYGSDSGNTIYF. CDR3 in DNA: TGTGCCAGCTCGCCGTATGGTTCCGACTCTGGAAACACCATATATTTT.

The chain employs TRBV27 and TRBJ1-2, with D possibly being TRBD1 (5 bases). The CDR3 is 14 residues long. Per the germline V gene, CDR1 is MNHEY and CDR2 is SMNVEV (reference sequence). Trimming stripped 2 bases from V and 5 bases from J, with 12 bases between. The CDR3, as DNA: TGTGCCAGCAGTTTAAAGGGGCTAGGGTATGGCTACACCTTC. It encodes CASSLKGLGYGYTF.

This chain links TRBV9 with TRBJ2-1; D remains unclear. Trimming took 4 bases from V and 0 from J, leaving 14 bases between them. This CDR3 is 16 amino acids long. Per the germline V gene, CDR1 is SGDLS and CDR2 is YYNGEE. For the CDR3, the DNA is TGTGCCAGCAGCCCGCAATCCTCGAGCTCCTACAATGAGCAGTTCTTC. Translating gives CASSPQSSSSYNEQFF.

The V call is TRBV5-1, the J call TRBJ2-1; no firm D call. The germline V and J ends were trimmed by 4 bases and 0 bases, with 14 bases remaining between them. This CDR3 has 16 residues. CDR1 SGHRS and CDR2 YFSETQ come from the germline V gene. CDR3 in amino acids: CASSLPSSSSYNEQFF. CDR3 bases: TGCGCCAGCAGCCTGCCCTCCAGTAGCTCCTACAATGAGCAGTTCTTC.

Only a few counts were recorded for this clone. The chain employs TRBV6-6 and TRBJ1-4; 7 bases align to TRBD1. Germline values: CDR1 MNHNY, CDR2 SVGAGI (reference sequence). This CDR3 spans 14 amino acids. V lost 2 bases and J lost 12; bases outside the gene matches: 9. The DNA for the CDR3 is TGTGCCAGCAGTTACAGAGGGGGCGAGGGTGAACTGTTTTTT. Protein sequence: CASSYRGGEGELFF.